This T cell receptor beta chain came from a study of blood T cell repertoires in COVID-19. Study summary: PBMCs, B-cell-depleted T cells, or T cells were the source of the cDNA or gDNA that made up the material.

Each recovered donor of Cohort 3 presented with two negative PCRs, clearance, or symptom resolution. The germline V gene encodes CDR1 SGDLS and CDR2 YYNGEE. V lost 7 bases to trimming and J lost 5 bases, with 15 bases between them. The CDR3 runs to 13 residues. Method: immunoSEQ multiplex PCR; TCRdb's copy keeps in-frame clones and lacks some. The sample consists of roughly 400,000 clones, 75% to 90% of them appearing once. This TCR was sampled from a young man who had recovered from COVID-19. The chain links TRBV9 to TRBJ2-5; unclear D gene. Sequencing was carried out using PBMCs or T cells enriched from blood (not recorded which). The CDR3: CASSHGGWETQYF. CDR3 bases: TGTGCCAGCTCCCATGGTGGCTGGGAGACCCAGTACTTC.